These T cell receptor beta chains were read from a single sample in a study of T cell responses to AZD1222 COVID-19 vaccine. Produced via immunoSEQ multiplex PCR; TCRdb's table is partial and in-frame only. This table holds about 120,000 clones, around nine tenths found once. The specimen comprised peripheral blood, sampled 28 days after the second AZD1222 dose. These receptors all come from an adult who received the AZD1222 COVID-19 vaccine. CDR3s leave out the opening cysteine and the closing phenylalanine or tryptophan.

v_call: TRBV24-1; j_call: TRBJ1-1; cdr3_aa: ATSEPRGHLRVYTEAF
v_call: TRBV27; j_call: TRBJ1-2; cdr3_aa: ASSFSRAYGYT
v_call: TRBV14; j_call: TRBJ1-4; cdr3_aa: ASSQDETGALF
v_call: TRBV27; j_call: TRBJ1-2; cdr3_aa: ASSPSQGNYGYT
v_call: TRBV27; j_call: TRBJ2-7; cdr3_aa: ASTLGREQY
v_call: TRBV11-2; j_call: TRBJ2-1; cdr3_aa: ASSYTRGAQSSYNEQF
v_call: TRBV28; j_call: TRBJ2-7; cdr3_aa: ASSFFGTGVYEQY
v_call: TRBV24-1; j_call: TRBJ2-2; cdr3_aa: ATSGKMGQGTGELF
v_call: TRBV5-1; j_call: TRBJ2-3; cdr3_aa: ASSEGLASTDTQY
v_call: TRBV3-1/TRBV3-2; j_call: TRBJ2-7; cdr3_aa: ASSLGLAGSYEQY
v_call: TRBV28; j_call: TRBJ1-6; cdr3_aa: ASSSAGGTYNSPLH
v_call: TRBV6-5; j_call: TRBJ1-6; cdr3_aa: ASSYSFQPNSPLH
v_call: TRBV6-5; j_call: TRBJ2-7; cdr3_aa: ASSPGLAGGREQY
v_call: TRBV30; j_call: TRBJ1-2; cdr3_aa: ARAGGGTGLYGYT
v_call: TRBV27; j_call: TRBJ2-3; cdr3_aa: ASSLRTGTDTQY
v_call: TRBV7-3; j_call: TRBJ2-2; cdr3_aa: ASSLNPGGSTGELF
v_call: TRBV5-1; j_call: TRBJ1-2; cdr3_aa: ASSAQGYGYT
v_call: TRBV5-8; j_call: TRBJ1-5; cdr3_aa: ASSSGTGEAQPQH
v_call: TRBV27; j_call: TRBJ2-1; cdr3_aa: ASSLLAGGWGEQF
v_call: TRBV7-2; j_call: TRBJ2-5; cdr3_aa: ASSPTSREQY
v_call: TRBV5-4; j_call: TRBJ1-1; cdr3_aa: ASSLVGGNTEAF
v_call: TRBV6-5; j_call: TRBJ2-3; cdr3_aa: ASSLEIGRDTQY
v_call: TRBV6-5; j_call: TRBJ1-2; cdr3_aa: ASSYSTRYGYT
v_call: TRBV11-3; j_call: TRBJ1-1; cdr3_aa: ASSQQGYTEAF
v_call: TRBV27; j_call: TRBJ2-5; cdr3_aa: ASRLLIYHPKSSN
v_call: TRBV20-1; j_call: TRBJ1-2; cdr3_aa: SASVKGGYT
v_call: TRBV28; j_call: TRBJ2-7; cdr3_aa: ASSQRSAGAYEQY
v_call: TRBV4-1; j_call: TRBJ1-2; cdr3_aa: ASSQEGAEGYFNNNYGYT
v_call: TRBV4-2; j_call: TRBJ2-1; cdr3_aa: ASSQEVPEVATEQF
v_call: TRBV29-1; j_call: TRBJ1-2; cdr3_aa: SVEDRFYGYT
v_call: TRBV6-5; j_call: TRBJ1-3; cdr3_aa: ASSLRGGTGNTIY
v_call: TRBV27; j_call: TRBJ2-7; cdr3_aa: ASSPFLFPGPSNREQY
v_call: TRBV5-1; j_call: TRBJ1-4; cdr3_aa: ASSLRTGTNEKLF
v_call: TRBV30; j_call: TRBJ1-6; cdr3_aa: AWSPGQRNSPLH
v_call: TRBV4-2; j_call: TRBJ1-4; cdr3_aa: ASRSGTGGVEKLF
v_call: TRBV7-3; j_call: TRBJ1-2; cdr3_aa: ASSLGGDYGYT
v_call: TRBV5-1; j_call: TRBJ2-3; cdr3_aa: ATKQGREGTDTQY
v_call: TRBV29-1; j_call: TRBJ1-1; cdr3_aa: SVVSVRAREAF
v_call: TRBV5-1; j_call: TRBJ1-1; cdr3_aa: ASSLDRTNTEAF
v_call: TRBV9; j_call: TRBJ2-2; cdr3_aa: ASSDSLTGELF
v_call: TRBV30; j_call: TRBJ1-2; cdr3_aa: AWSVSGPYYGYT
v_call: TRBV12-3/TRBV12-4; j_call: TRBJ1-5; cdr3_aa: ASSPARQPQH